The present TCR beta chain was sequenced within a study of blood T cell repertoires in COVID-19. Background on the study: From the United States, Italy and Spain came samples of acute and convalescent COVID-19. Sources were T cells, B-cell-depleted T cells, or PBMCs; the material itself was cDNA or gDNA.

Original handling: The authors estimated nucleated cell counts from reference gene primer amplification. Only in-frame clones appear in the TCRdb table, and some are missing; sequencing was by immunoSEQ multiplex PCR. V, J and clone size derive from that table, while D and trimming were established from the DNA sequence. This sample has 300,000 to 350,000 clones, with approximately 89% found just once. This clone was seen only once. The germline CDR1 and CDR2 sequences are SQVTM and ANQGSEA. Trimming took 5 bases from V and 0 from J, leaving 7 bases between them. CDR3 size: 13 residues. The TCR originated in a woman between 18 and 30 years old who had recovered from COVID-19. The V call is TRBV29-1, the J call TRBJ2-2, with D unclear. The sample was peripheral blood. CDR3 residues: CSVLLANTGELFF. The CDR3 DNA sequence: TGCAGCGTTCTTCTCGCGAACACCGGGGAGCTGTTTTTT.